The T cell receptor beta chain under discussion was sequenced for a study of response to subunit inactivated influenza vaccine listed by TCRdb under 2018. Background for the entire study: The study used deep quantitative T cell receptor repertoire profiling to track responses to a trivalent subunit inactivated influenza vaccine.

V and J are truncated by 7 bases and 5 bases respectively, leaving an intervening sequence of 15 bases. There are 13 amino acids in the CDR3, from cysteine to phenylalanine inclusive. This entry keeps only the CDR3 DNA: 39 bases, framed from base 1. Per the germline V gene, MDHEN is the CDR1 and SYDVKM is the CDR2. Of note for this clonotype: The antigen this receptor binds is unknown. Base quality data are lacking; no much larger clone is found one base away.

What the study reported, not specific to this receptor: It was suggested by the authors that each seasonal influenza vaccination may recruit only a limited number of new T cells.

Preparation of the library involved RT-PCR. Sequencing was carried out with an Illumina HiSeq 2500. Clones were called with MiXCR by TCRdb after fastp trimmed the public reads at Q25, and only in-frame beta chains were retained. Here each entry gathers all rows of one CDR3 protein and keeps the most common genes and DNA. This sample holds around 790,000 distinct CDR3 sequences; around 20% were observed only once. Together, the top ten hold 9.5% to 13% of the sample. The TCR was taken from a man between 45 and 60 years old who received an inactivated influenza vaccine. Donor details come from another sample of the same person, matched by shared clones. This specimen was PBMCs from blood, taken 5 days after vaccination. The V gene is TRBV28 and the J gene is TRBJ2-7; TRBD2 is possibly the D segment (5 matching bases). The nucleotide sequence is given as TGTGCCAGCATCTCCGGGGTCTGGAACGAGCAGTACTTC. Translated, this is CASISGVWNEQYF.